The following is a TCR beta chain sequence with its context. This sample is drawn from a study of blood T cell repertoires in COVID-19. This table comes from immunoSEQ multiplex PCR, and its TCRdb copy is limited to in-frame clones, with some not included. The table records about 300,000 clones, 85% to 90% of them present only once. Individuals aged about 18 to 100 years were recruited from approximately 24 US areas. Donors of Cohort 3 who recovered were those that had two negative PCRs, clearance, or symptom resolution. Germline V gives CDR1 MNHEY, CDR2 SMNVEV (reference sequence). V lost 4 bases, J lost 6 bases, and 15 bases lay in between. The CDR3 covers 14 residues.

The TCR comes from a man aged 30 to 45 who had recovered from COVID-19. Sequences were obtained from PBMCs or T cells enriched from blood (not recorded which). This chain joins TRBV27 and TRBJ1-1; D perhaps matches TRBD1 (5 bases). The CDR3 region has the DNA TGTGCCAGCAGTTCGCGATTGGGGGGGGCTGAAGCTTTCTTT. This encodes CASSSRLGGAEAFF.